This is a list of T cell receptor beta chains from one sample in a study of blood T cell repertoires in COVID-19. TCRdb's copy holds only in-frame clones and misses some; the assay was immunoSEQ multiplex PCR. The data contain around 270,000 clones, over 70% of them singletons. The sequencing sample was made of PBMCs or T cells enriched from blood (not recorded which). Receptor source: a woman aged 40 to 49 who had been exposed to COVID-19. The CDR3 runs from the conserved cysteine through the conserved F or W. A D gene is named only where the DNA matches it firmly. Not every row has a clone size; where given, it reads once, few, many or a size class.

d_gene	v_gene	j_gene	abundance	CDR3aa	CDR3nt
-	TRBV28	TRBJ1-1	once	CASSLSGRVTEAFF	TGTGCCAGCAGTTTATCGGGCAGGGTCACTGAAGCTTTCTTT
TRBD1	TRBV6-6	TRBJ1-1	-	CASSLQGSNTEAFF	TGTGCCAGCAGTTTACAGGGGTCGAACACTGAAGCTTTCTTT
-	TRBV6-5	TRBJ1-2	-	CATKKPGNYGYTF	TGTGCCACTAAAAAACCCGGGAACTATGGCTACACCTTC
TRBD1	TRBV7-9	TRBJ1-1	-	CASSRTGRDEAFF	TGTGCCAGCAGCCGGACAGGGCGTGATGAAGCTTTCTTT
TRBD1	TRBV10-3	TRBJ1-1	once	CAIRDRPSTEAFF	TGTGCCATCAGGGACAGGCCTAGCACTGAAGCTTTCTTT
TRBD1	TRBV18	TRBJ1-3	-	CASSPPQGGFGNTIYF	TGTGCCAGCTCACCACCCCAGGGGGGATTTGGAAACACCATATATTTT
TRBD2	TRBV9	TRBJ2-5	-	CASSGGTGLPEETQYF	TGTGCCAGCAGCGGCGGGACGGGACTACCGGAAGAGACCCAGTACTTC
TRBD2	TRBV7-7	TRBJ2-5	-	CASSRIAGNQETQYF	TGTGCTAGCAGCAGGATAGCGGGCAATCAAGAGACCCAGTACTTC
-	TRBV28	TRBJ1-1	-	CASSLRAILDTEAFF	TGTGCCAGCAGTCTTCGAGCGATCCTGGACACTGAAGCTTTCTTT
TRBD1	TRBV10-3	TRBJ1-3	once	CAISESTGGPLSGNTIYF	TGTGCCATCAGTGAGTCGACAGGGGGGCCCCTCTCTGGAAACACCATATATTTT
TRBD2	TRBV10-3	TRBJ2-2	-	CAISEWGGSLTGELFF	TGTGCCATCAGTGAGTGGGGCGGGAGCCTCACCGGGGAGCTGTTTTTT
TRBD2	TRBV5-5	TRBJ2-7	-	CASSREGGTSSYEQYF	TGTGCCAGCAGCCGGGAGGGGGGTACGAGCTCCTACGAGCAGTACTTC
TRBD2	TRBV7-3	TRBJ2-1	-	CASSLTSGSPYNEQFF	TGTGCCAGCAGCTTAACTAGCGGGTCCCCCTACAATGAGCAGTTCTTC
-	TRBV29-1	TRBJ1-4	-	CSVVYGDNLFF	TGCAGCGTTGTATACGGGGATAATCTGTTTTTT
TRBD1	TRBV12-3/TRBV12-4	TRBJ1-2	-	CASSPRGLGYTF	TGTGCCAGCAGTCCCAGGGGGCTTGGCTACACCTTC
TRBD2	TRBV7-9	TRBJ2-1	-	CAGSSGGADEQFF	TGTGCCGGATCTAGCGGGGGGGCCGATGAGCAGTTCTTC
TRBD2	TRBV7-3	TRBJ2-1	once	CASSPRGGRTYNEQFF	TGTGCCAGCAGCCCCCGGGGAGGGAGGACCTACAATGAGCAGTTCTTC
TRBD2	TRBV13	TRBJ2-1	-	CASSPGLAYNEQFF	TGTGCCAGCAGCCCGGGACTAGCCTACAATGAGCAGTTCTTC
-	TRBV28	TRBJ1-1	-	CASSLPQGEAFF	TGTGCCAGCAGTTTACCCCAGGGGGAAGCTTTCTTT
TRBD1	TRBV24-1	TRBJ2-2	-	CATRHGTGVAGELFF	TGTGCCACCAGGCACGGGACAGGGGTGGCCGGGGAGCTGTTTTTT